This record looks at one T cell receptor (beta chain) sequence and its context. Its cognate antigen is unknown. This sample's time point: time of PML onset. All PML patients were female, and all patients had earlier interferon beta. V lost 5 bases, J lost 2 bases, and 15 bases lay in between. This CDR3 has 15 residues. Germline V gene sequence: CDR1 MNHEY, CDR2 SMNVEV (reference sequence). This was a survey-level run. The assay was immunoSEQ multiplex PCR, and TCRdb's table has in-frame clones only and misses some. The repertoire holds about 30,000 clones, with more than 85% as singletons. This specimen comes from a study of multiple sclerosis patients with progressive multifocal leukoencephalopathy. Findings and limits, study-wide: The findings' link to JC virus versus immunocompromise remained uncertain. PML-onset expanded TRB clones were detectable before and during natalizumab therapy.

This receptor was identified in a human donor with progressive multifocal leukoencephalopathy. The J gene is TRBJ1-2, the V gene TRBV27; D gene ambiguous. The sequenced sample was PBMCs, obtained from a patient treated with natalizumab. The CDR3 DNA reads TGTGCCAGCAGTCCCGACCGGGTCCCAAACTATGGCTACACCTTC. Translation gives CASSPDRVPNYGYTF.